These T cell receptor beta chains were read from a single sample in a study of blood T cells in healthy people across ages. TCRdb re-derived calls from the 5' RACE reads in MiXCR, one entry per CDR3 protein. This table holds fewer than 900,000 distinct CDR3 sequences, approximately 43% found once. Sequenced: blood. The receptor source for this set is a woman aged 55-69 years in good health. Each CDR3 is given with its conserved first and last residue. For some rows the clone size is stated as once, few or many, or as a class when expanded; others skip it.

TRBV7-9,few,15,TRBJ2-7,CASSPDHMPPYEQYF
TRBV6-2/TRBV6-3,few,15,TRBJ2-3,CASSYLDRVTDTQYF
TRBV2,NA,15,TRBJ2-3,CASRVTSLLENTQYF
TRBV24-1,NA,14,TRBJ2-1,CATQGSGQGGEQFF
TRBV5-1,NA,18,TRBJ2-6,CASSWDPGRSSGANVLTF
TRBV9,few,15,TRBJ2-1,CASSPSTGEGNEQFF
TRBV7-2,many,13,TRBJ2-5,CASRIQGSETQYF
TRBV12-3/TRBV12-4,once,14,NA,CASSTGHGGYEQYF
TRBV25-1,NA,12,TRBJ1-6,CASMQENSPLHF
TRBV6-2/TRBV6-3,NA,14,TRBJ2-7,CASRTGGSGCEQYF
TRBV21-1,NA,10,TRBJ2-1,CASRNNEQFF
TRBV20-1,NA,13,TRBJ2-1,CSAFRSPYNEQFF
TRBV9,NA,14,TRBJ2-7,CASSTGGGIGEQYF
TRBV20-1,NA,14,TRBJ1-1,CSAPLTGGYTEAFF
TRBV20-1,few,17,TRBJ1-5,CSARAQTGFYSNQPQHF
TRBV20-1,NA,16,TRBJ2-7,CSARDLDGAGAYEQYF
TRBV27,NA,13,NA,CASSFGTGIEQYF
TRBV6-6,few,14,TRBJ2-5,CASSHPGTEETQYF
TRBV6-5,few,14,TRBJ2-7,CASSYEREDYEQYF
TRBV6-6,NA,15,TRBJ2-3,CASSELTGYTDTQYF
TRBV27,few,15,TRBJ2-1,CASSFASGGYNEQFF
TRBV20-1,NA,15,TRBJ2-1,CSAPYGTSGYNEQFF